The entry below gives a single T cell receptor beta chain sequence along with its context. The antigen remains unidentified. This entry is derived from a study of shared clonotypes between healthy human individuals. Study-level background: The composition of the donors was a couple of women and a few men aged 18 to 49.

Whole-study findings and limits: Sharing across four donors was highest in naive CD4 (roughly 5%) and lowest in memory CD8 (roughly 0.4%). Non-shared clonotypes had lower generation probabilities than those shared by all four donors.

Genomic DNA of each subset was evenly split across several immunoSEQ plates. This table comes from immunoSEQ multiplex PCR, and its TCRdb copy is limited to in-frame clones, with some not included. This table has 950,000 to 1,100,000 clones, around 76% appearing once. The V and J ends lost 0 bases and 0 bases, in that order; junction bases with no gene match: 10. The CDR3 has 19 amino acids. The sequence was collected from a man in his late teens or twenties in good health. This rearrangement joins TRBV5-3 to TRBJ2-1, with 9 bases matching TRBD2. TRBV5-3 is reported as an ORF; its role is uncertain. The specimen was memory CD4+ T cells sorted from blood. The subset is: CD45RA-negative fraction. Here the CDR3 DNA reads TGTGCCAGAAGCTTGGCCAATGGCGGGAGGGCTAGCTCCTACAATGAGCAGTTCTTC. It codes for CARSLANGGRASSYNEQFF.